Described below is a single TCR beta chain sequence and its context. Its antigen remains undetermined. Nothing much larger sits one base from this clone, and base qualities are not available. The sample belongs to a study of cytomegalovirus exposure and HLA in healthy donors (dated by TCRdb to 2015 to 2018). About the investigation overall: According to a later analysis, one platform produced both the 110 or so validation repertoires and the approximately 670 repertoires of the first cohort. The study aimed to test whether cataloging public T cell receptors could reveal signatures of past pathogen exposure. In addition to the first cohort of approximately 670 subjects, a separate validation cohort of 120 different subjects was used. The study combined high-throughput TCR immunosequencing, statistical association of individual TCRs with disease status, and machine learning to predict cytomegalovirus infection status.

Receptor libraries were prepared by the immunoSEQ multiplex PCR assay. Turning to the authors' computational methods: A statistical classification framework was built to diagnose cytomegalovirus status from the catalog of TCR beta chain sequences. This immuneACCESS table, as held by TCRdb, lists in-frame sequences with V and J called but not all clones. Of the missing ones, under half trace to an unresolved V gene in checked studies; the others have no known cause. Clonal size and the V and J genes are those of that table, whereas D and trimming came from the DNA. For this sample there are about 130,000 clones; 85% to 90% appear just once. Approximately 9.2% of the sample lies in the top ten. The donors were included in the validation cohort of approximately 130 subjects, a group kept apart from the approximately 650-subject first cohort. Looking up the germline V gene yields CDR1 SGHVS and CDR2 FNYEAQ. Including cysteine and phenylalanine, the CDR3 has 13 amino acids. The CDR3 DNA has 39 bases and is translated from base 1. At the junction V is shortened by 4 bases and J by 6 bases, with 13 bases in between.

The paper as a whole reports these results and caveats: The validation cohort had no HLA typing available for a later analysis, so co-occurrence within that cohort was assessed over all 120 or so repertoires. It was suggested by the authors that the approach could potentially be generalized to other disease states and immunological phenotypes. In vitro tests confirmed that a few of the cytomegalovirus-associated TCR beta chains recognize cytomegalovirus antigens. The study gave a list of 150 to 200 TCR beta chains associated with cytomegalovirus. Of the cluster scores, roughly 93% were above 0 in a later analysis, which found that TCRs clustered in the first cohort also tended to co-occur in the 110 or so validation repertoires. Cytomegalovirus status was reported to be diagnosed by the classifier with high specificity and sensitivity in both the original and validation cohorts. Most TCR sequences were seen in very few donors, while some public TCRs were found in many individuals.

Sample: PBMCs. The chain links TRBV7-6 with TRBJ2-7; a weak D assignment points to TRBD2 (5 bases agree). This sequence originates from a woman aged 18-29 years in good health and CMV-seropositive. The CDR3 in this case is CASSWTVGSEQYF. The DNA reads as follows: TGTGCCAGCAGCTGGACCGTAGGGAGCGAGCAGTACTTC.